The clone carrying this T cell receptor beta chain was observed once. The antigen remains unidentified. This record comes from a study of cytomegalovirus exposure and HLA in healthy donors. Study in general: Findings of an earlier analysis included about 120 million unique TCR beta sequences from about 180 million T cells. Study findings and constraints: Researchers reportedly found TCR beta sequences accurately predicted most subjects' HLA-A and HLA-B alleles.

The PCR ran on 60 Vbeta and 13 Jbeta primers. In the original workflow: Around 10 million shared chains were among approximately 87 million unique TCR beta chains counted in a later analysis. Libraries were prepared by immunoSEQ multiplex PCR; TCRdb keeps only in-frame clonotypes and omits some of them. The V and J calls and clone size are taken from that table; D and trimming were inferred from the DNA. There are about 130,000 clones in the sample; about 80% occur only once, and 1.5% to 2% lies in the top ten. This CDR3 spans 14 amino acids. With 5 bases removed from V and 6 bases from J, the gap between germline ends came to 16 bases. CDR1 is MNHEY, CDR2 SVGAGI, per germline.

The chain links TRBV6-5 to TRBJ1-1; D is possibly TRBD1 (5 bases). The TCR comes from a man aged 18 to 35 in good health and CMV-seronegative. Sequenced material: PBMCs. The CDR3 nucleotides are TGTGCCAGCAGTCCCGGGGGGGTCGGCGCTGAAGCTTTCTTT. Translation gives CASSPGGVGAEAFF.